A single sample is the source of the 29 T cell receptor beta chains below, sequenced in a study of blood T cell repertoires in COVID-19. The data were produced by immunoSEQ multiplex PCR, yet TCRdb's version contains in-frame clones alone and is incomplete. The sample contains over 300,000 clones, approximately 85% of which appear only once. Source material: peripheral blood. The receptors were gathered from a human donor in a cohort sampled during active COVID-19.

The chain is built from TRBV6-5 and TRBJ1-1; possibly TRBD1 for D (5 bases). The germline V gene has CDR1 MNHEY and CDR2 SVGAGI. With 5 bases removed from V and 3 bases from J, the gap between germline ends came to 16 bases. This CDR3 is 15 amino acids long. The CDR3 DNA sequence: TGTGCCAGCAGTACCCGACGGGGGACGGACACTGAAGCTTTCTTT. Its protein product is CASSTRRGTDTEAFF.

The chain recombines TRBV7-8 with TRBJ1-2; 9 bases match TRBD1. The ends lost 5 bases at V and 5 bases at J; junction bases unmatched: 9. The CDR3 length is 15 residues. Germline V gene data show CDR1 as SGHVS and CDR2 as FQNEAQ. The CDR3: CASSPEGQGRYGYTF. CDR3 coding DNA: TGTGCCAGCAGCCCTGAAGGACAGGGGAGGTATGGCTACACCTTC.

This clone was seen just once. The chain joins TRBV6-1 to TRBJ1-5; 10 bases map to TRBD1. V shed 4 bases, J shed 6 bases, and the junction held 15 bases outside the gene matches. The V gene's germline CDR1 is MNHNS and CDR2 SASEGT. This CDR3 region has 18 residues. This chain's CDR3 is CASSARTGGVSGSQPQHF. CDR3 DNA: TGTGCCAGCAGTGCCCGGACAGGGGGTGTCTCCGGTAGTCAGCCCCAGCATTTT.

This chain joins TRBV7-9 and TRBJ2-7; 8 bases are shared with TRBD1. V shed 5 bases and J 3 bases; nucleotides not matched to a gene: 6. The CDR3 sequence is 14 residues long. Per germline, CDR1 SEHNR and CDR2 FQNEAQ (reference sequence). The CDR3 region is CASSNDRGFYEQYF. The CDR3 DNA follows: TGTGCCAGCAGCAATGACAGGGGCTTCTACGAGCAGTACTTC.

The chain is built from TRBV5-1 and TRBJ1-2; D unresolved. The CDR3 has 12 residues. V lost 0 bases and J 7 bases, leaving 7 bases between the germline ends. Per germline, CDR1 SGHRS and CDR2 YFSETQ. The CDR3 DNA reads TGCGCCAGCAGCTTGGCCGTCGGTGGCTACACCTTC. Amino acids: CASSLAVGGYTF.

This clone has a single count. The chain is built from TRBV19 and TRBJ2-1, with 8 positions matching TRBD1. V dropped 5 bases and J dropped 6; count of bases not matched to a gene: 6. This CDR3 comprises 14 residues. CDR1 is LNHDA and CDR2 is SQIVND in the germline V gene (reference sequence). CDR3 amino acids: CASSARGLSNEQFF. CDR3 sequence (DNA): TGTGCCAGTAGTGCCAGGGGGCTTAGCAATGAGCAGTTCTTC.

This clone was picked up one time. The gene calls are TRBV7-8 and TRBJ1-5; 7 nucleotides align to TRBD1. J was trimmed by 1 base and V by 8 bases; bases with no gene match: 14. Germline loops: CDR1 SGHVS, CDR2 FQNEAQ. CDR3 length: 17 amino acids. The CDR3 sequence is CASGSPTGPKSNQPQHF. Here the CDR3 DNA reads TGTGCCAGCGGGAGCCCGACAGGGCCCAAGAGCAATCAGCCCCAGCATTTT.

The chain recombines TRBV27 with TRBJ1-2; TRBD1 aligns across 11 bases. Trimming at V came to 0 bases and at J to 8 bases, leaving 5 bases not matched to a gene. The germline gives CDR1 MNHEY, CDR2 SMNVEV (reference sequence). The CDR3 is 15 residues long. The CDR3 coding sequence is TGTGCCAGCAGTTTATCCGGGACAGGGGGTCTAGGCTACACCTTC. Translated, it gives CASSLSGTGGLGYTF.

The genes are TRBV18 and TRBJ1-1; D ambiguous. Trimming stripped 0 bases from V and 9 bases from J, with 14 bases between. CDR3 size: 14 residues. Germline V lookup: CDR1 KGHSH, CDR2 LQKENI. CDR3 residues: CASSPPGIDTKAFF. CDR3 coding DNA: TGTGCCAGCTCACCACCAGGTATAGACACGAAAGCTTTCTTT.

CDR3 nucleotides: TGCGCCAGCAGCTTGTGGGGAGAACTCAATTCACCCCTCCACTTT. Amino acid sequence: CASSLWGELNSPLHF. J is TRBJ1-6 and V is TRBV5-1; unclear D gene. Trimming removed 1 base at V and 7 bases at J, with 12 bases between. Germline CDR1 reads SGHRS; CDR2 reads YFSETQ. The CDR3 extends over 15 amino acids.

The CDR3 coding sequence is TGCGCCAGCAGTGAGTTTTCTAGCGGGGGGGCAGATGAGCAGTTCTTC. It codes for CASSEFSSGGADEQFF. The rearrangement joins TRBV10-1 to TRBJ2-1; 12 bases are a match to TRBD2. The CDR3 has 16 amino acids. The V and J ends lost 1 base and 8 bases, in that order; junction bases with no gene match: 6. From germline, CDR1 is WNHNN and CDR2 SYGVQD (reference sequence).

The rearrangement uses TRBV5-8 and TRBJ2-1, with TRBD1 identical over 10 bases. V was pared by 5 bases and J by 9 bases, with 14 bases of the junction left unmatched. This CDR3 is 16 amino acids long. The V gene's germline CDR1 is SGHTS and CDR2 YDEGEE. The CDR3 loop is CASRHGRQGAVGEQFF. The CDR3 DNA follows: TGTGCCAGCAGACATGGGAGACAGGGGGCGGTTGGTGAGCAGTTCTTC. The full variable domain, in which reference TRBV5-8 and TRBJ2-1 provide the parts outside the CDR3, is EAGVTQSPTHLIKTRGQQATLRCSPISGHTSVYWYQQALGLGLQFLLWYDEGEERNRGNFPPRFSGRQFPNYSSELNVNALELEDSALYLCASRHGRQGAVGEQFFGPGTRLTVL.

The table lists this clone with a few counts. The chain is built from TRBV24-1 and TRBJ1-2, with a possible D match to TRBD1 (5 bases). CDR3 length: 15 residues. Per germline, CDR1 KGHDR and CDR2 SFDVKD. V lost 6 bases and J lost 0, with 13 bases in between. CDR3 nucleotide sequence: TGTGCCACCAGTCAAGGGGCTTTGGCTAACTATGGCTACACCTTC. Translated: CATSQGALANYGYTF.

This chain connects TRBV5-4 to TRBJ2-1, with 7 bases identical to TRBD2. In germline, CDR1 is SGHNT, CDR2 YYREEE (reference sequence). The CDR3 covers 15 residues. Losses at the gene ends were 1 base for V and 0 bases for J; bases not matched to a gene: 1. Here the CDR3 DNA reads TGTGCCAGCAGCTTGACGGGGGGCTCCTACAATGAGCAGTTCTTC. It translates to CASSLTGGSYNEQFF.

This clone has just a few counts. The chain joins TRBV7-6 to TRBJ1-4, with a tentative D call TRBD1 (5 bases). This CDR3 region has 16 residues. Trimming pared 5 bases from V and 4 bases from J, leaving 17 bases between. Germline assignment: CDR1 SGHVS and CDR2 FNYEAQ. Here the CDR3 reads CASSPFQGGGNEKLFF. CDR3 nucleotides: TGTGCCAGCAGCCCATTCCAGGGTGGCGGTAATGAAAAACTGTTTTTT.

Regarding this clone: This sample includes further DNA sequences coding for the same CDR3. The chain joins TRBV19 to TRBJ2-7; 9 positions match TRBD1. The V and J ends lost 1 base and 3 bases, in that order; junction bases with no gene match: 1. CDR1 and CDR2 (germline): LNHDA, SQIVND (reference sequence). The CDR3 totals 14 residues. DNA for the CDR3: TGTGCCAGTAGTATAGGGACAGGGGTCTACGAGCAGTACTTC. Encoded protein: CASSIGTGVYEQYF.

The chain is built from TRBV30 and TRBJ2-1, with TRBD2 as a possible D gene (6 bases). V lost 3 bases, J lost 1 base, and 10 bases lay in between. Germline CDR1 GTSNPN, CDR2 SVGIG (reference sequence). The length of the CDR3 is 14 residues. DNA of the CDR3: TGTGCCTGGAGGGGGGACTCGTCCTACAATGAGCAGTTCTTC. Translating gives CAWRGDSSYNEQFF.

The rearrangement joins TRBV27 to TRBJ2-2, with TRBD1 matching over 12 bases. The CDR3 runs to 19 residues. V lost 8 bases and J lost 3; bases outside the gene matches: 16. Germline CDR1 reads MNHEY; CDR2 reads SMNVEV (reference sequence). The CDR3 reads CASRRPGTGGSGYTGELFF. The CDR3 region has the DNA TGTGCCAGCCGACGGCCCGGGACAGGGGGCAGCGGGTACACCGGGGAGCTGTTTTTT.

This clone appeared a single time. V is TRBV30 and J is TRBJ1-1; D is perhaps TRBD1 (5 bases). The germline V and J ends were trimmed by 0 bases and 1 base, with 6 bases remaining between them. In germline, CDR1 is GTSNPN, CDR2 SVGIG (reference sequence). CDR3 length: 13 amino acids. The CDR3 DNA reads TGTGCCTGGAGTGTACAGGCGAACACTGAAGCTTTCTTT. Its protein is CAWSVQANTEAFF.

This clone was counted between two and nine times. The chain links TRBV27 to TRBJ2-1; D is perhaps TRBD2 (6 bases). The CDR3 totals 13 residues. V was trimmed by 0 bases and J by 8 bases, leaving 8 bases between them. The germline V gene encodes CDR1 MNHEY and CDR2 SMNVEV (reference sequence). CDR3 sequence reads: CASSLSWGDEQFF. The CDR3 DNA sequence: TGTGCCAGCAGTTTATCTTGGGGGGATGAGCAGTTCTTC.

This clone was counted once. V gene TRBV7-9 combines with J gene TRBJ2-2, with a possible D match to TRBD2 (7 bases). V shed 4 bases and J shed 2 bases, with 17 bases lying between them. The CDR3 spans 17 residues. Germline V gene sequence: CDR1 SEHNR, CDR2 FQNEAQ (reference sequence). In DNA, the CDR3 is TGTGCCAGCAGCTGGAGGGGGGGCGCCGGAAACACCGGGGAGCTGTTTTTT. Amino acid sequence: CASSWRGGAGNTGELFF.

The chain combines TRBV14 with TRBJ2-7; 8 nucleotides match TRBD1. Germline loops: CDR1 SGHDN, CDR2 FVKESK. The CDR3 loop spans 13 amino acids. Unmatched junction bases numbered 9, after V lost 5 bases and J lost 9 bases. As DNA, the CDR3 is TGTGCCAGCAGCTCGGTCGTGACAGGGGCGCAGTACTTC. It encodes CASSSVVTGAQYF. The full variable domain, completed using reference TRBV14 and TRBJ2-7, is EAGVTQFPSHSVIEKGQTVTLRCDPISGHDNLYWYRRVMGKEIKFLLHFVKESKQDESGMPNNRFLAERTGGTYSTLKVQPAELEDSGVYFCASSSVVTGAQYFGPGTRLTVT.

The chain is built from TRBV18 and TRBJ2-5; D gene uncertain. Per the germline V gene, CDR1 is KGHSH and CDR2 is LQKENI. Trimming took 5 bases from V and 5 from J, leaving 9 bases between them. This CDR3 spans 12 amino acids. The CDR3 nucleotides are TGTGCCAGCTCATCTTTAGAGGAGACCCAGTACTTC. Translated: CASSSLEETQYF.

The rearrangement links TRBV7-3 to TRBJ2-7; a possible D gene is TRBD2 (6 bases). This CDR3 comprises 15 residues. Trimming pared 2 bases from V and 1 base from J, leaving 12 bases between. CDR1 is SGHTA, CDR2 FQGTGA, per germline. The CDR3 here is CASSLYAGPSYEQYF. The DNA for the CDR3 is TGTGCCAGCAGCTTATATGCGGGACCTTCCTACGAGCAGTACTTC.

The chain is built from TRBV7-8 and TRBJ2-3; 9 bases are a match to TRBD2. Germline values: CDR1 SGHVS, CDR2 FQNEAQ. Germline trimming cut 5 bases from V and 4 bases from J; bases unmatched to any gene: 10. This CDR3 is 16 amino acids long. The CDR3 nucleotides read TGTGCCAGCAGCCCAAGAGGCGGGGGGGCGCCAGATACGCAGTATTTT. It translates to CASSPRGGGAPDTQYF. The full variable domain, its missing parts supplied by reference TRBV7-8 and TRBJ2-3, is GAGVSQSPRYKVAKRGQDVALRCDPISGHVSLFWYQQALGQGPEFLTYFQNEAQLDKSGLPSDRFFAERPEGSVSTLKIQRTQQEDSAVYLCASSPRGGGAPDTQYFGPGTRLTVL.

This clone was counted once. The rearrangement uses TRBV27 and TRBJ2-7; 11 positions match TRBD1. Per the germline V gene, CDR1 is MNHEY and CDR2 is SMNVEV (reference sequence). This CDR3 has 16 residues. The V and J ends lost 5 bases and 6 bases, in that order; junction bases with no gene match: 12. CDR3 region: CASSTRTGGAPGEQYF. The CDR3 nucleotides read TGTGCCAGCAGTACCCGGACAGGGGGCGCGCCGGGCGAGCAGTACTTC.

V is TRBV9 and J is TRBJ2-3, with 7 nucleotides matching TRBD1. With V trimmed by 1 base and J by 7 bases, 3 bases remained unmatched. Germline CDR1 reads SGDLS; CDR2 reads YYNGEE. The CDR3 consists of 13 residues. CDR3 sequence (DNA): TGTGCCAGCAGCGTACAGGGGGATAATACGCAGTATTTT. Its protein is CASSVQGDNTQYF.

The chain joins TRBV9 to TRBJ1-5, with TRBD1 matching 8 bases. CDR3 length equals 15 residues. Looked up from germline, CDR1 is SGDLS and CDR2 is YYNGEE. J was trimmed by 9 bases and V by 0 bases; bases with no gene match: 8. CDR3 loop: CASSVDADRGAPQHF. Here the CDR3 DNA reads TGTGCCAGCAGCGTAGATGCCGACAGGGGTGCGCCCCAGCATTTT.

The DNA for the CDR3 is TGTGCCAGCCGCGACAGGGGCCGACCCGGGTTGGGCAATCAGCCCCAGCATTTT. This sequence encodes CASRDRGRPGLGNQPQHF. J is TRBJ1-5 and V is TRBV2; 8 positions match TRBD1. The CDR3 totals 18 residues. Germline V lookup: CDR1 SNHLY, CDR2 FYNNEI. The V gene end was trimmed by 8 bases and the J gene end by 2 bases; junction bases not matched to a gene: 17.